These 25 T cell receptor beta chains came from one sample sequenced in a study of shared clonotypes between healthy human individuals. TCRdb's copy holds only in-frame clones and misses some; the assay was immunoSEQ multiplex PCR. Altogether around 1.9 million clones are present, about 93% being singletons, with the ten largest covering under 2%. Terminally differentiated effector memory CD45RA+ cells were excluded by CCR7 positive selection of CD45RO-negative cells. The sample consisted of naive CD8+ T cells from PBMCs. The receptors derive from a man between 18 and 29 years old in good health. Some clones in this sample may be carry-over from other donors' samples.

This clone was counted a single time. This specimen includes other DNA sequences encoding the same CDR3. This chain uses TRBV27 with TRBJ2-1; D ambiguous. Trimming stripped 2 bases from V and 10 bases from J, with 9 bases between. The CDR3 is made up of 12 amino acids. Germline assignment: CDR1 MNHEY and CDR2 SMNVEV (reference sequence). This CDR3 reads CASSLGGPEQFF. The CDR3, as DNA: TGTGCCAGCAGTTTAGGCGGACCCGAGCAGTTCTTC.

The chain carries TRBV9 and TRBJ2-1; 12 bases map to TRBD2. Trimming cost V 2 bases and J 0 bases; bases outside gene matches: 9. Germline loops: CDR1 SGDLS, CDR2 YYNGEE. This CDR3 is 19 amino acids long. The CDR3 here is CASSVPGTSGLSSYNEQFF. CDR3 bases: TGTGCCAGCAGCGTGCCCGGGACTAGCGGGTTAAGCTCCTACAATGAGCAGTTCTTC. The full variable domain, with the rest looked up from reference TRBV9 and TRBJ2-1, is DSGVTQTPKHLITATGQRVTLRCSPRSGDLSVYWYQQSLDQGLQFLIQYYNGEERAKGNILERFSAQQFPDLHSELNLSSLELGDSALYFCASSVPGTSGLSSYNEQFFGPGTRLTVL.

V and J are TRBV28 and TRBJ1-2; TRBD1 is a possible D gene (5 bases). The germline gives CDR1 MDHEN, CDR2 SYDVKM. The V gene lost 5 bases and the J gene lost 4 bases, with 11 bases spanning the gap. There are 13 residues in the CDR3. The CDR3, as DNA: TGTGCCAGCAGTCCGGGACCGCTCTATGGCTACACCTTC. Amino acid sequence: CASSPGPLYGYTF.

V usage is TRBV6-1 and J usage is TRBJ2-7; D perhaps matches TRBD1 (6 bases). The V gene lost 0 bases and the J gene lost 0 bases, with 12 bases spanning the gap. Germline V gene sequence: CDR1 MNHNS, CDR2 SASEGT. This CDR3 has 16 amino acids. As DNA, the CDR3 is TGTGCCAGCAGTGAAGCCCTCCAGGGGCCCTCCTACGAGCAGTACTTC. This gives the protein CASSEALQGPSYEQYF.

The CDR3 DNA follows: TGTGCCTGGACCACCGGGACTAGCGCCCTCGAGCAGTACTTC. It translates to CAWTTGTSALEQYF. The chain recombines TRBV30 with TRBJ2-7; 10 bases are shared with TRBD2. This CDR3 contains 14 residues. The germline V gene has CDR1 GTSNPN and CDR2 SVGIG (reference sequence). The junction had 9 bases not matched to a gene; V was cut back by 4 bases and J by 6 bases.

This chain uses TRBV27 with TRBJ1-2; D possibly corresponds to TRBD1 (5 bases). CDR1 MNHEY and CDR2 SMNVEV come from the germline V gene (reference sequence). The CDR3 is 13 residues long. Trimming left V 5 bases short and J 4 bases short, with 11 bases between. The DNA for the CDR3 is TGTGCCAGCAGTGAGAGGGGCACCTATGGCTACACCTTC. As protein: CASSERGTYGYTF.

The chain is built from TRBV15 and TRBJ1-6, with D maybe TRBD1 (6 bases). V lost 0 bases, J lost 10 bases, and 10 bases lay in between. The V gene's germline CDR1 is LNHNV and CDR2 YYDKDF (reference sequence). The CDR3 length is 14 residues. CDR3 in DNA: TGTGCCACCAGCAGAGACAGGGGAGGATCACCCCTCCACTTT. Protein sequence: CATSRDRGGSPLHF. The entire variable domain, with the rest obtained from reference TRBV15 and TRBJ1-6, is as follows: DAMVIQNPRYQVTQFGKPVTLSCSQTLNHNVMYWYQQKSSQAPKLLFHYYDKDFNNEADTPDNFQSRRPNTSFCFLDIRSPGLGDTAMYLCATSRDRGGSPLHFGNGTRLTVT.

The genes are TRBV13 and TRBJ1-2; D gene unclear. The CDR3 is made up of 15 amino acids. V lost 1 base to trimming and J lost 7 bases, with 16 bases between them. From germline, CDR1 is PRHDT and CDR2 FYEKMQ (reference sequence). CDR3 protein: CASSLENYESGGYTF. In nucleotides, the CDR3 is TGTGCCAGCAGCTTAGAGAACTATGAATCTGGTGGCTACACCTTC.

The rearrangement uses TRBV29-1 and TRBJ2-7; no clear D gene. This CDR3 has 11 residues. V gave up 7 bases and J gave up 6 bases, with 13 bases separating them. Germline V gene data show CDR1 as SQVTM and CDR2 as ANQGSEA. In nucleotides, the CDR3 is TGCAGCGCCCACGTTGGTGGCGAGCAGTACTTC. This encodes CSAHVGGEQYF.

This sequence joins TRBV23-1 and TRBJ2-7; D is unclear. TRBV23-1 is sorted into the ORF group, with uncertain function. This CDR3 has 12 residues. With 6 bases removed from V and 8 bases from J, the gap between germline ends came to 14 bases. This CDR3 reads CASRGKRYKQYF. The DNA of the CDR3 is TGCGCCAGCAGGGGAAAACGGTACAAGCAGTACTTC.

The gene calls are TRBV19 and TRBJ1-5; D not resolved. Trimming took off 0 bases at V and 7 bases at J, with 10 bases between the two ends. Germline CDR1 LNHDA, CDR2 SQIVND (reference sequence). The CDR3 is 14 residues long. CDR3 loop: CASSIDVTSQPQHF. The CDR3 coding sequence is TGTGCCAGTAGTATAGATGTCACATCCCAGCCCCAGCATTTT.

The genes are TRBV1 and TRBJ2-7; TRBD2 reflects the table's D call only, with no check against the DNA. TRBV1 is assigned pseudogene status. There are 17 residues in the CDR3. CDR3 sequence reads: CTSSQDLELVGGYEQYF. The CDR3 DNA reads TGCACCAGCAGCCAAGATTTGGAACTAGTGGGTGGGTACGAGCAGTACTTC.

V usage is TRBV7-9 and J usage is TRBJ2-5; TRBD1 might be the D (7 bases). V lost 0 bases, J lost 3 bases, and 11 bases lay in between. The CDR3 contains 15 residues. Germline loops: CDR1 SEHNR, CDR2 FQNEAQ (reference sequence). CDR3 sequence reads: CASSLAGRGEETQYF. DNA of the CDR3: TGTGCCAGCAGCTTAGCCGGCAGGGGGGAAGAGACCCAGTACTTC.

The chain uses TRBV5-1 and TRBJ2-3, with D possibly matching TRBD2 (6 bases). Germline CDR1 is SGHRS and CDR2 is YFSETQ. The CDR3 extends over 16 amino acids. Trimming cost V 4 bases and J 0 bases, with 15 bases left between them. In nucleotides, the CDR3 is TGCGCCAGCAGCCACATTCGGCGGGACAGCACAGATACGCAGTATTTT. Amino acid sequence: CASSHIRRDSTDTQYF.

The rearrangement joins TRBV4-3 to TRBJ2-7; D unresolved. The germline V gene encodes CDR1 LGHNA and CDR2 YSLEER. V lost 1 base, J lost 6 bases, and 10 bases lay in between. The CDR3 has 13 amino acids. For the CDR3, the DNA is TGCGCCAGCAGCCAAGGGCCCCGCCGCGAGCAGTACTTC. This encodes CASSQGPRREQYF.

This clone was found once. Other DNA sequences in the same sample also yield this CDR3. The genes are TRBV10-3 and TRBJ2-7; 7 nucleotides agree with TRBD2. The CDR3 runs 14 residues. CDR1 is ENHRY, CDR2 SYGVKD, per germline. J lost 0 bases, V lost 3 bases, and 2 bases had no gene match. The CDR3 sequence: CAISEAGSSYEQYF. The CDR3 DNA is TGTGCCATCAGTGAAGCGGGAAGCTCCTACGAGCAGTACTTC.

The chain joins TRBV5-1 to TRBJ2-7; tentatively, D is TRBD1 or TRBD2 (5 bases each). Trimming stripped 5 bases from V and 3 bases from J, with 15 bases between. Germline CDR1 is SGHRS and CDR2 is YFSETQ. CDR3 length equals 14 residues. The CDR3 bases are TGCGCCAGCAGTCCGGGACGACTCTTCTACGAGCAGTACTTC. As protein: CASSPGRLFYEQYF.

V usage is TRBV2 and J usage is TRBJ2-1; tentatively, D is TRBD2 (7 bases). V lost 4 bases and J 8 bases, leaving 15 bases between the germline ends. This CDR3 has 14 amino acids. CDR1 and CDR2 (germline): SNHLY, FYNNEI. The CDR3 loop is CASSVIGGADEQFF. DNA for the CDR3: TGTGCCAGCAGTGTGATAGGGGGGGCCGATGAGCAGTTCTTC.

About this clone: The same CDR3 can be traced to other DNA sequences in this sample. This sequence joins TRBV9 and TRBJ1-1; no reliable D call. V lost 1 base, J lost 1 base, and 5 bases lay in between. Germline CDR1 and CDR2: SGDLS and YYNGEE. The CDR3 has 13 residues. This chain's CDR3 is CASSVQGNTEAFF. The CDR3, as DNA: TGTGCCAGCAGCGTACAAGGGAACACTGAAGCTTTCTTT.

The CDR3 nucleotides read TGTGCCAGTAGCCTTGGCGGGGACAATGAGCAGTTCTTC. Protein product: CASSLGGDNEQFF. J is TRBJ2-1 and V is TRBV19, with TRBD2 as a possible D gene (6 bases). Germline V CDR1 and CDR2: LNHDA, SQIVND (reference sequence). V lost 6 bases and J lost 5, with 11 bases in between. The CDR3 runs to 13 residues. The whole variable domain, filled in from reference TRBV19 and TRBJ2-1, reads DGGITQSPKYLFRKEGQNVTLSCEQNLNHDAMYWYRQDPGQGLRLIYYSQIVNDFQKGDIAEGYSVSREKKESFPLTVTSAQKNPTAFYLCASSLGGDNEQFFGPGTRLTVL.

This clone has only one observation. The J gene is TRBJ2-1, the V gene TRBV19; D is undetermined. CDR1 is LNHDA and CDR2 is SQIVND in the germline V gene (reference sequence). The CDR3 runs to 13 residues. V lost 10 bases, J lost 0 bases, and 10 bases lay in between. The CDR3 DNA reads TGTGCCACTGCGCCGGTCTCCTACAATGAGCAGTTCTTC. It translates to CATAPVSYNEQFF.

The rearrangement uses TRBV9 and TRBJ2-1; D may be TRBD2 (6 bases). The CDR3 runs 16 residues. V gave up 3 bases and J gave up 8 bases, with 21 bases separating them. From germline, CDR1 is SGDLS and CDR2 YYNGEE. The CDR3 loop is CASSADGSGVGDEQFF. The DNA of the CDR3 is TGTGCCAGCAGCGCGGACGGGAGTGGGGTGGGGGATGAGCAGTTCTTC.

The chain uses TRBV28 and TRBJ1-5; D is possibly TRBD1 (6 bases). The germline gives CDR1 MDHEN, CDR2 SYDVKM. The CDR3 extends over 17 amino acids. With 1 base removed from V and 1 base from J, the gap between germline ends came to 14 bases. In DNA, the CDR3 is TGTGCCAGCAGTTTATACCCATACAGGGTCAGCAATCAGCCCCAGCATTTT. It is translated as CASSLYPYRVSNQPQHF.

Points on this clone: Other DNA sequences in this specimen translate into the identical CDR3. The chain links TRBV9 to TRBJ2-7, with unresolved D. Germline CDR1 and CDR2: SGDLS and YYNGEE. The CDR3 spans 13 residues. The V end lost 0 bases, the J end lost 6 bases, and 10 bases lay between the germline ends. The CDR3 sequence is CASSVASFGEQYF. DNA of the CDR3: TGTGCCAGCAGCGTAGCCAGTTTTGGCGAGCAGTACTTC.

The chain is built from TRBV19 and TRBJ1-5; possibly TRBD1 for D (5 bases). V shed 5 bases and J shed 6 bases, with 14 bases lying between them. CDR3 length: 14 residues. The germline gives CDR1 LNHDA, CDR2 SQIVND (reference sequence). This chain's CDR3 is CASSAFSTVQPQHF. CDR3 sequence (DNA): TGTGCCAGTAGTGCTTTCTCGACAGTTCAGCCCCAGCATTTT.